Below are 8 T cell receptor beta chains sequenced from a single sample in a study of blood T cell repertoires in COVID-19 (TCRdb year 2020). The library came from the immunoSEQ multiplex PCR assay. Not all clones reach the TCRdb copy of this immuneACCESS table, which keeps in-frame sequences only. Checked studies attribute under half of the gap to unresolved V genes and leave the rest unexplained. In this sample the table shows around 42,000 clones, under 85% of which occur a single time. The ten largest clones represent 35% to 55% of the sample. The sample was peripheral blood. These receptors were taken from a woman older than 75 with acute or convalescent COVID-19.

This chain's CDR3 is CASSLTRVNTEAFF. CDR3 DNA sequence: TGTGCCAGCAGCTTAACCAGGGTGAACACTGAAGCTTTCTTT. The V gene is TRBV7-2, the J gene TRBJ1-1; tentative D call: TRBD1 (5 bases). Germline CDR1 SGHTA, CDR2 FQGNSA. The V gene lost 2 bases and the J gene lost 0 bases, with 7 bases spanning the gap. The CDR3 has 14 amino acids.

The V call is TRBV19, the J call TRBJ2-7; TRBD1 aligns across 8 bases. The CDR3 contains 13 residues. The germline V gene has CDR1 LNHDA and CDR2 SQIVND (reference sequence). J gave up 2 bases and V 10 bases, and 7 bases lay outside the gene matches. CDR3 coding DNA: TGTGCCACTCAGGGGGCTGGACCCTACGAGCAGTACTTC. Translating it yields CATQGAGPYEQYF.

The rearrangement joins TRBV28 to TRBJ1-2; 10 bases are shared with TRBD1. The CDR3 contains 16 residues. Germline lookup yields CDR1 MDHEN and CDR2 SYDVKM. The J segment lost 1 base and the V segment lost 1 base, leaving 3 bases of the junction unmatched. The CDR3 is CASSLYGQGVNYGYTF. The CDR3 nucleotides read TGTGCCAGCAGTTTATACGGACAGGGGGTTAACTATGGCTACACCTTC.

The CDR3 sequence: CASSPVVGGDYGYTF. CDR3 DNA: TGTGCCAGCAGCCCAGTAGTAGGGGGCGACTATGGCTACACCTTC. The V call is TRBV7-2, the J call TRBJ1-2; 7 bases are a match to TRBD1. This CDR3 region has 15 residues. The V gene end was trimmed by 5 bases and the J gene end by 3 bases; junction bases not matched to a gene: 9. Germline CDR1 SGHTA, CDR2 FQGNSA.

This sequence joins TRBV5-1 and TRBJ1-3; the match to TRBD1 covers 7 bases. Germline V lookup: CDR1 SGHRS, CDR2 YFSETQ. This CDR3 comprises 17 residues. V lost 3 bases and J lost 0; bases outside the gene matches: 9. The CDR3 protein is CASSWNPGQASGNTIYF. The CDR3 DNA follows: TGCGCCAGCAGCTGGAACCCTGGACAGGCCTCTGGAAACACCATATATTTT.

This chain's CDR3 is CASSLEWDNSGNTIYF. DNA of the CDR3: TGTGCCAGCAGCTTGGAGTGGGACAACTCTGGAAACACCATATATTTT. The chain carries TRBV5-4 and TRBJ1-3; TRBD1 is a possible D gene (6 bases). Germline V gene sequence: CDR1 SGHNT, CDR2 YYREEE (reference sequence). V lost 0 bases, J lost 0 bases, and 10 bases lay in between. The CDR3 totals 16 residues.

The chain combines TRBV12-3 or TRBV12-4 with TRBJ2-2; no reliable D call. The CDR3 loop spans 13 amino acids. The germline V and J ends were trimmed by 6 bases and 0 bases, with 5 bases remaining between them. The CDR3 loop reads CASSSPNTGELFF. As DNA, the CDR3 is TGTGCCAGCAGCTCTCCGAACACCGGGGAGCTGTTTTTT.

V gene TRBV6-1 combines with J gene TRBJ1-5; TRBD1 aligns across 7 bases. Per the germline V gene, CDR1 is MNHNS and CDR2 is SASEGT. Trimming at V came to 4 bases and at J to 0 bases, leaving 9 bases not matched to a gene. The CDR3 contains 17 residues. As DNA, the CDR3 is TGTGCCAGCAGTGCGACAGGGCTGCGGTATAGCAATCAGCCCCAGCATTTT. This gives the protein CASSATGLRYSNQPQHF.